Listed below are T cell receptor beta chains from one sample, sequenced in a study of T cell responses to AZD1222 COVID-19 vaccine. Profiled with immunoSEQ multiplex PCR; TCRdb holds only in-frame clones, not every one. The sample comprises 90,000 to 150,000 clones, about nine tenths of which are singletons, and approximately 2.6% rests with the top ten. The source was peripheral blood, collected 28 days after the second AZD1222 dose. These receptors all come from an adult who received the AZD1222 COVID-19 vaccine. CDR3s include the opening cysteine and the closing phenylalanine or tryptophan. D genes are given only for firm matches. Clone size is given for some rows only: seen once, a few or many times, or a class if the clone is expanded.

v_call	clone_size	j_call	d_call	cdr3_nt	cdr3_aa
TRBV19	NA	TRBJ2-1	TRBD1	TGTGCCAGTAGTAAACAGGGGAGCTCCTACAATGAGCAGTTCTTC	CASSKQGSSYNEQFF
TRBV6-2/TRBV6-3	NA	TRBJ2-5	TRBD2	TGTGCCAGCAGTTTGACGGTAGCGGGAGGCCAAGAGACCCAGTACTTC	CASSLTVAGGQETQYF
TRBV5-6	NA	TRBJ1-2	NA	TGTGCCAGCACCTGGGAAGGTTCAGGCTATGGCTACACCTTC	CASTWEGSGYGYTF
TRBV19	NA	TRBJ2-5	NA	TGTGCCAGTAGTCCCCCGGGACGGTCTGCGGCCCAGTACTTC	CASSPPGRSAAQYF
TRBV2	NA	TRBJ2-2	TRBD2	TGTGCCAGCACCGAAGGCCTAGCGGGGGGCACCGGGGAGCTGTTTTTT	CASTEGLAGGTGELFF
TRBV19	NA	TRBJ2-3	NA	TGTGCCAGTAGTAAAACTGGACGGGGAGTCACAGATACGCAGTATTTT	CASSKTGRGVTDTQYF
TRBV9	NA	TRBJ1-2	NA	TGTGCCAGCAGCGTACTGGGGCAGGGTAACTATGGCTACACCTTC	CASSVLGQGNYGYTF
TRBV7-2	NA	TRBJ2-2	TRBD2	TGTGCCAGCAGCTTAGTAGCGGGGGACACCGGGGAGCTGTTTTTT	CASSLVAGDTGELFF
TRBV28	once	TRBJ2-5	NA	TGTGCCAGCAGGAAAGGGCGGGGGACCCAGTACTTC	CASRKGRGTQYF
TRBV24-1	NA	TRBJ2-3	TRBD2	TGTGCCACCAGTAATAGCGGGGGGGAAGATACGCAGTATTTT	CATSNSGGEDTQYF
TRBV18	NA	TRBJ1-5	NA	TGTGCCAGCTCACCTCCCACCTCGGGGCCCCAGCATTTT	CASSPPTSGPQHF
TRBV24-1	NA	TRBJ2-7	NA	TGTGCCACCAGTGACCCAGTTAGCTACGAGCAGTACTTC	CATSDPVSYEQYF
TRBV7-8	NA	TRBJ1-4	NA	TGTGCCAGCAGCTTACACGAATATGAAAAACTGTTTTTT	CASSLHEYEKLFF
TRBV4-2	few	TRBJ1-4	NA	TGTGCCAGCAGCCAAGATCGGGTAAAACTGTTTTTT	CASSQDRVKLFF
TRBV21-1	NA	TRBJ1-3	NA	TGTGCCAGCAGCCCCCAAGGCAGGGGAGTCTCTGGAAACACCATATATTTT	CASSPQGRGVSGNTIYF
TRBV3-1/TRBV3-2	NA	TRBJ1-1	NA	TGTGCCAGCAGCCCTTGGAGGGCGGGGAACACTGAAGCTTTCTTT	CASSPWRAGNTEAFF
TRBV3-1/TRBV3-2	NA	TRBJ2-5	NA	TGTGCCAGCAGCCAAGTGACGGGCCAGGGCGACGGGGGAAAAGAGACCCAGTACTTC	CASSQVTGQGDGGKETQYF
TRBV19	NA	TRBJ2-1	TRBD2	TGTGCCAGTAGTATAAGAAGAGCGGGGGGTCCCTACAATGAGCAGTTCTTC	CASSIRRAGGPYNEQFF
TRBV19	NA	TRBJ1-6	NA	TGTGCCAGTATGGCAGGGACCGGTTCACCCCTCCACTTT	CASMAGTGSPLHF
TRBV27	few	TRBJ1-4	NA	TGTGCCAGCAGTCCTCGAGTAGGGGGTGAAAAACTGTTTTTT	CASSPRVGGEKLFF
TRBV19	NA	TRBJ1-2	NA	TGTGCCAGTAGAAACCCGGGATCGCTGATCTATGGCTACACCTTC	CASRNPGSLIYGYTF
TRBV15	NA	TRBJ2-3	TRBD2	TGTGCCACCAGCAGTCCTAGGACTAGCGGGGGCCCAGATACGCAGTATTTT	CATSSPRTSGGPDTQYF
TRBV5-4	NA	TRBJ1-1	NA	TGTGCCAGCAGCCCCCGGGGGGACACTGAAGCTTTCTTT	CASSPRGDTEAFF
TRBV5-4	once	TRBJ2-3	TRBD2	TGTGCCAGCAGCTTGCCTAGCGGGGGGTCGGCAGATACGCAGTATTTT	CASSLPSGGSADTQYF
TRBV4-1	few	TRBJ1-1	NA	TGCGCCAGCAGCCCTCCCCTCATGGGGGCAGGGGTGAACACTGAAGCTTTCTTT	CASSPPLMGAGVNTEAFF
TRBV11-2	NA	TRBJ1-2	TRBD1	TGTGCCAGCAGCTTAGGGGCCCGGACAGGGCTTGGTGGCTACACCTTC	CASSLGARTGLGGYTF
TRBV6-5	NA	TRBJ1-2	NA	TGTGCCAGCACCTTCACGTGGCAGGGAGGGGGCTACACCTTC	CASTFTWQGGGYTF
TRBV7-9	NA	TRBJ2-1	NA	TGTGCCAGCAGCCTGGGGAGCAATGAGCAGTTCTTC	CASSLGSNEQFF
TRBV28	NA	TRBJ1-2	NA	TGTGCCAGCAGTTTATATTACAGGGAAGGTGGCTACACCTTC	CASSLYYREGGYTF
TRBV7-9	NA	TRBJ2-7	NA	TGTGCCAGCAGCTTTTCCGGGGCATCCTACGAGCAGTACTTC	CASSFSGASYEQYF
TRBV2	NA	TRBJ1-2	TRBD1	TGTGCCAGCAGCGGGGACAGTTATGGCTACACCTTC	CASSGDSYGYTF
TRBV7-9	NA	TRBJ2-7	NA	TGTGCCAGCAGCTTTGGACAAAACTACGAGCAGTACTTC	CASSFGQNYEQYF
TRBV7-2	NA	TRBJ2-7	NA	TGTGCCAGCAGCAAAGGGGACCCCTACGAGCAGTACTTC	CASSKGDPYEQYF
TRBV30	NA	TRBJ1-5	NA	TGTGCCTGGAGTGTACAGCGGAGTCAGCCCCAGCATTTT	CAWSVQRSQPQHF
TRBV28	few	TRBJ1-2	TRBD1	TGTGCCAGCAGCGACAGGGGACCTAACTATGGCTACACCTTC	CASSDRGPNYGYTF
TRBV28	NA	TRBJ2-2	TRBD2	TGTGCCAGCAGTTTATGGACGGGGGGAACCGGGGAGCTGTTTTTT	CASSLWTGGTGELFF
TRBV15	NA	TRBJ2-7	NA	TGTGCCACCAGCAGAGATAAAGACCTTCCCTACGAGCAGTACTTC	CATSRDKDLPYEQYF
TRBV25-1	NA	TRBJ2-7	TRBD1	TGTGCCAGCAGTGAATATAAAAGGACAGGGACCGAGCAGTACTTC	CASSEYKRTGTEQYF
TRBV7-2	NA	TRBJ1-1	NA	TGTGCCAGCAGCCGGACCCGTACGCCTCCCCTCGTAGCTTTCTTT	CASSRTRTPPLVAFF
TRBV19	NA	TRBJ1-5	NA	TGTGCCAGTAGTATGCAAACCAACGCGGGTCAGCCCCAGCATTTT	CASSMQTNAGQPQHF
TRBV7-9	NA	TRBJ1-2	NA	TGTGCCAGCAGCGAAGATGGGGGCCCAACCTATGGCTACACCTTC	CASSEDGGPTYGYTF
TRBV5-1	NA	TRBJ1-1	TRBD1	TGCGCCAGCAGCCGGGACAGGGGCGGTGTTGAAGCTTTCTTT	CASSRDRGGVEAFF
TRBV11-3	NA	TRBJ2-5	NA	TGTGCCAGCAGCTTACGTGGAGGCCAAGAGACCCAGTACTTC	CASSLRGGQETQYF